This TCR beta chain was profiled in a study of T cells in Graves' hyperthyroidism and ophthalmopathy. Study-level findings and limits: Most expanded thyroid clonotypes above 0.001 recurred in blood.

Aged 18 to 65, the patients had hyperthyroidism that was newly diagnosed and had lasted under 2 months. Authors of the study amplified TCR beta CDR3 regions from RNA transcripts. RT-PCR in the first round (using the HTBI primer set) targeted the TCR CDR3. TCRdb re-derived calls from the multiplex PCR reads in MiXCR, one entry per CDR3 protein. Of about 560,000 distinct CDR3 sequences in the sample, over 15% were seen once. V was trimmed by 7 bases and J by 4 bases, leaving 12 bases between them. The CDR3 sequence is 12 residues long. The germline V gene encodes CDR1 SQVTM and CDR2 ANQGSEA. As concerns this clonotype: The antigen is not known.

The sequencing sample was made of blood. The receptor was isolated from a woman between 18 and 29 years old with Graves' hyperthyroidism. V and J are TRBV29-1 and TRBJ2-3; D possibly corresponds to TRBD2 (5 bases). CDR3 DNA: TGCAGCGGGACGTGCGGGTCAGATACGCAGTATTTT. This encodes CSGTCGSDTQYF.